This T cell receptor (beta chain) is drawn from a study of shared clonotypes between healthy human individuals. Study information: Researchers assigned three CD4 naive, three CD4 memory, two CD8 naive and one CD8 memory plate to each donor.

The assay was immunoSEQ multiplex PCR, and TCRdb's table has in-frame clones only and misses some. The sample yields approximately 2.1 million clones, over 90% seen once. Comments on this clone: Its specificity is unknown.

Overall study findings and caveats: Sharing across four donors was highest in naive CD4 (approximately 5%) and lowest in memory CD8 (around 0.4%).

The source of this sequence is a man aged 18 to 30 in good health. Some clones in this sample may be carry-over from other donors' samples. Material: naive CD4+ T cells from PBMCs. Sample subset: CD45RA+ positively selected.

The CDR3 DNA is TGTGCCAGCCGACCGGGGGCCGATGGCTACACCTTC. Translated, it gives CASRPGADGYTF. The chain couples TRBV6-5 to TRBJ1-2; D possibly corresponds to TRBD1 (6 bases). CDR1 and CDR2 (germline): MNHEY, SVGAGI. With 8 bases removed from V and 6 bases from J, the gap between germline ends came to 13 bases. CDR3 size: 12 residues.